The present TCR beta chain was sequenced within a study of blood T cell repertoires in COVID-19. For the study at large: PBMCs, B-cell-depleted T cells, or T cells were the source of the cDNA or gDNA that made up the material.

Per the authors' pipeline: Nucleated cell counts were estimated from reference gene primer amplification. Generated by immunoSEQ multiplex PCR, the TCRdb table keeps only in-frame clones and is missing some. The V and J calls and the clone size are those of that table, but D and trimming were determined from the DNA. The table lists 200,000 to 250,000 clones, roughly 90% of them singletons. In germline, CDR1 is SGHRS, CDR2 YFSETQ. V was shortened by 4 bases and J by 2 bases, with 14 bases between the two germline ends. The CDR3 consists of 15 residues. The sample was peripheral blood. The receptor comes from a man in his 60s with acute or convalescent COVID-19. V usage is TRBV5-1 and J usage is TRBJ2-3, with no clear D. In nucleotides, the CDR3 is TGCGCCAGCAGCGCCTATGGAACTACCACAGATACGCAGTATTTT. Translated: CASSAYGTTTDTQYF.